A single sample is the source of the 4 T cell receptor beta chains below, sequenced in a study of T cells in Graves' hyperthyroidism and ophthalmopathy. The CDR3 regions of TCR beta were amplified from RNA transcripts. TCR CDR3 underwent first-round RT-PCR with the HTBI primer set. MiXCR, applied by TCRdb to the multiplex PCR reads, yields one record per CDR3 protein. Seen here are about 360,000 distinct CDR3 sequences, about 13% observed once, and the top ten hold 9.2%. The sequencing sample was made of blood. The receptors were gathered from a woman younger than 30 with Graves' hyperthyroidism.

At least ten counts were recorded for this clonotype. The chain is built from TRBV7-3 and TRBJ2-7, with D possibly being TRBD2 (6 bases). Germline loops: CDR1 SGHTA, CDR2 FQGTGA. V was clipped by 3 bases and J by 1 base, with 13 bases between them. The CDR3 totals 15 residues. CDR3 in DNA: TGTGCCAGCAGCTTGAGTAGCGGAACATCCTACGAGCAGTACTTC. Its protein product is CASSLSSGTSYEQYF.

This chain joins TRBV6-6 and TRBJ2-5, with TRBD1 as a possible D gene (5 bases). Germline V CDR1 and CDR2: MNHNY, SVGAGI (reference sequence). V lost 0 bases, J lost 5 bases, and 13 bases lay in between. CDR3 size: 15 residues. The CDR3 nucleotides are TGTGCCAGCAGTTACTCATCCAGGGCAGGCGAGACCCAGTACTTC. The encoded protein is CASSYSSRAGETQYF.

This clonotype was detected a few times. The CDR3: CAISESQGNTIYF. In DNA form, the CDR3 reads TGTGCCATCAGTGAGTCGCAGGGAAACACCATATATTTT. The V call is TRBV10-3, the J call TRBJ1-3; D is unclear. The germline V gene has CDR1 ENHRY and CDR2 SYGVKD. With 0 bases removed from V and 4 bases from J, the gap between germline ends came to 4 bases. This CDR3 is 13 amino acids long.

This clonotype was seen ten or more times. V gene TRBV18 combines with J gene TRBJ2-5, with 10 bases matching TRBD2. Per the germline V gene, CDR1 is KGHSH and CDR2 is LQKENI. This CDR3 is 14 amino acids long. The V and J ends lost 8 bases and 4 bases, in that order; junction bases with no gene match: 7. DNA of the CDR3: TGTGCCAGCGAATTAGCGGGAGGTGGAGAGACCCAGTACTTC. Protein product: CASELAGGGETQYF.